The next 25 T cell receptor beta chains were all read from a single sample in a study of blood T cells in healthy people across ages. Combining a sample-barcoded 5' primer with a J-beta primer mix, a second PCR ran for roughly 6 to 12 cycles. TCRdb analysed the 5' RACE reads with MiXCR anew, one entry per CDR3 protein. The table lists roughly 800,000 distinct CDR3 sequences, 25% to 30% of them singletons, with roughly 3.1% in the top ten. These records were also assigned to another study, of T cells of mothers and their children.

Material for sequencing was blood. The receptors originated from a boy between 5 and 17 years old in good health.

This rearrangement joins TRBV5-6 to TRBJ2-2, with D unclear. Germline CDR1 and CDR2: SGHDT and YYEEEE. Trimming removed 0 bases from V and 3 bases from J, with 6 bases in between. The length of the CDR3 is 14 residues. Here the CDR3 reads CASSLDRYTGELFF. The DNA of the CDR3 is TGTGCCAGCAGCTTGGACAGATACACCGGGGAGCTGTTTTTT.

The CDR3 sequence is CASSFRGSLDTQYF. Written as DNA, the CDR3 is TGTGCCAGCAGTTTCAGGGGAAGTTTAGATACGCAGTATTTT. The V gene is TRBV12-3 or TRBV12-4, the J gene TRBJ2-3; maybe TRBD1 (6 bases). V lost 3 bases and J lost 5, with 12 bases in between. This CDR3 has 14 residues.

This clonotype was seen a few times. The chain carries TRBV5-1 and TRBJ2-5; a weak D match, TRBD2 (5 bases). CDR1 and CDR2 (germline): SGHRS, YFSETQ. The CDR3 consists of 16 residues. Trimming left V 5 bases short and J 0 bases short, with 17 bases between. CDR3 bases: TGCGCCAGCAGGGAGACGGGGTGGGCGGACCAAGAGACCCAGTACTTC. This sequence encodes CASRETGWADQETQYF.

At least ten counts were recorded for this clonotype. V usage is TRBV7-3 and J usage is TRBJ1-1; 7 bases fit TRBD1. CDR3 length: 13 amino acids. The V and J ends lost 2 bases and 3 bases, in that order; junction bases with no gene match: 0. Germline V gene data show CDR1 as SGHTA and CDR2 as FQGTGA. The CDR3: CASSLQGDTEAFF. CDR3 sequence (DNA): TGTGCCAGCAGCTTACAGGGGGACACTGAAGCTTTCTTT.

The rearrangement joins TRBV5-1 to TRBJ2-3; 7 nucleotides agree with TRBD2. The CDR3 runs to 15 residues. V lost 0 bases and J lost 3; bases outside the gene matches: 4. The germline V gene has CDR1 SGHRS and CDR2 YFSETQ. CDR3 residues: CASSLAPGGTDTQYF. CDR3 nucleotides: TGCGCCAGCAGCTTGGCCCCGGGGGGTACAGATACGCAGTATTTT.

This clonotype was seen many times. This rearrangement joins TRBV5-1 to TRBJ1-1, with 7 bases that match TRBD1. V shed 4 bases and J 3 bases; nucleotides not matched to a gene: 3. Germline-derived CDR1 and CDR2 are SGHRS and YFSETQ. This CDR3 is built from 13 residues. Here the CDR3 DNA reads TGCGCCAGCAGCCTCAGGGGGTACACTGAAGCTTTCTTT. Its protein is CASSLRGYTEAFF.

This sequence joins TRBV4-1 and TRBJ2-5, with a possible D match to TRBD1 (5 bases). The CDR3 sequence is 16 residues long. CDR1 and CDR2 from the germline V gene are MGHRA and YSYEKL. The V end was cut by 2 bases, the J end by 4 bases, with 17 bases between. CDR3 in amino acids: CASSQLYPGRPETQYF. In nucleotides, the CDR3 is TGCGCCAGCAGCCAACTTTACCCAGGGCGCCCAGAGACCCAGTACTTC.

CDR3 bases: TGTGCCAGCAGCGTGGCTATCGGTCTCGGAGAGACCCAGTACTTC. This encodes CASSVAIGLGETQYF. The chain combines TRBV9 with TRBJ2-5; no reliable D call. Germline CDR1 reads SGDLS; CDR2 reads YYNGEE. Deletions cut 2 bases from V and 4 bases from J, with 15 bases between. The CDR3 covers 15 residues.

The sample holds many counts of this clonotype. The genes are TRBV12-3 or TRBV12-4 and TRBJ1-1; TRBD1 matches at 8 bases. The length of the CDR3 is 13 residues. V gave up 8 bases and J gave up 7 bases; unmatched junction bases: 9. The CDR3 sequence: CASSWTGRDEAFF. CDR3 nucleotides: TGTGCCAGCTCCTGGACAGGGAGAGATGAAGCTTTCTTT.

This clonotype has a count of ten or more. CDR3 sequence: CASSYTGTSGGQNIQYF. For the CDR3, the DNA is TGTGCCAGCAGCTACACCGGGACTAGCGGGGGGCAAAACATTCAGTACTTC. The rearrangement links TRBV7-2 to TRBJ2-4; 15 nucleotides agree with TRBD2. J gave up 5 bases and V 4 bases, and 6 bases lay outside the gene matches. This CDR3 has 17 amino acids. Germline-derived CDR1 and CDR2 are SGHTA and FQGNSA.

A few counts support this clonotype. This chain uses TRBV5-4 with TRBJ1-4; 10 bases match TRBD1. Germline trimming cut 3 bases from V and 6 bases from J; bases unmatched to any gene: 5. The CDR3 covers 15 residues. Germline assignment: CDR1 SGHNT and CDR2 YYREEE (reference sequence). In DNA, the CDR3 is TGTGCCAGCAGCTGGGACAGGGGAGAGGATGAAAAACTGTTTTTT. It yields the protein CASSWDRGEDEKLFF.

This clonotype was seen many times. The V gene is TRBV7-2, the J gene TRBJ1-4; no firm D call. Germline V gives CDR1 SGHTA, CDR2 FQGNSA. Trimming pared 5 bases from V and 7 bases from J, leaving 20 bases between. This CDR3 is 16 amino acids long. The CDR3 protein is CASSATPSEVGEKLFF. CDR3 nucleotides: TGTGCCAGCAGCGCCACCCCCTCAGAGGTTGGTGAAAAACTGTTTTTT.

This clonotype was observed a few times. The CDR3: CSVYLSDSLYEQYF. CDR3 bases: TGCAGCGTTTACCTATCGGACTCCCTCTACGAGCAGTACTTC. This sequence joins TRBV29-1 and TRBJ2-7, with D possibly TRBD2 on 5 matching bases. The germline V and J ends were trimmed by 5 bases and 3 bases, with 17 bases remaining between them. Looked up from germline, CDR1 is SQVTM and CDR2 is ANQGSEA. The length of the CDR3 is 14 residues.

This clonotype occurred a few times. The genes are TRBV20-1 and TRBJ2-1, with unresolved D. Judging by the DNA end, TRBJ2-5 fits better; the J call may be wrong. Germline V gives CDR1 DFQATT, CDR2 SNEGSKA (reference sequence). CDR3 length: 13 amino acids. The CDR3 loop is CSALGPQRETQYF. CDR3 sequence (DNA): TGCAGTGCTCTGGGTCCCCAGAGAGAGACCCAGTACTTC.

This clonotype has only a few counts. This chain uses TRBV27 with TRBJ2-2, with TRBD1 matching 8 bases. Per germline, CDR1 MNHEY and CDR2 SMNVEV (reference sequence). V lost 7 bases, J lost 1 base, and 11 bases stayed unmatched. The CDR3 runs to 17 residues. CDR3 DNA sequence: TGTGCCAGCACCATTCGACTGGGACAGGTGAACACCGGGGAGCTGTTTTTT. It codes for CASTIRLGQVNTGELFF.

J is TRBJ2-2 and V is TRBV20-1; D is possibly TRBD1 (6 bases). The CDR3 runs 15 residues. Trimming cost V 6 bases and J 2 bases, with 16 bases left between them. CDR1 DFQATT and CDR2 SNEGSKA come from the germline V gene (reference sequence). CDR3 region: CSAPLQGLNTGELFF. The DNA of the CDR3 is TGCAGTGCGCCGTTACAGGGTCTAAACACCGGGGAGCTGTTTTTT.

In its sample, this clonotype was seen a few times. The rearrangement uses TRBV7-2 and TRBJ2-5, with 8 bases identical to TRBD2. The V gene end was trimmed by 1 base and the J gene end by 0 bases; junction bases not matched to a gene: 4. The CDR3 is made up of 16 amino acids. CDR1 and CDR2 from the germline V gene are SGHTA and FQGNSA. The CDR3 loop is CASSLVRREDQETQYF. Written as DNA, the CDR3 is TGTGCCAGCAGCTTAGTCCGGCGGGAGGACCAAGAGACCCAGTACTTC.

This clonotype has more than one count but fewer than ten. The chain links TRBV12-3 or TRBV12-4 to TRBJ1-4; 7 nucleotides line up with TRBD1. The CDR3 loop spans 12 amino acids. Losses at the gene ends were 8 bases for V and 11 bases for J; bases not matched to a gene: 8. CDR3 in amino acids: CASGRWDSKLFF. The CDR3 DNA is TGTGCCAGCGGAAGGTGGGACAGCAAACTGTTTTTT.

This sequence joins TRBV6-1 and TRBJ1-2, with D uncertain. Per germline, CDR1 MNHNS and CDR2 SASEGT. This CDR3 is built from 15 residues. V was shortened by 0 bases and J by 6 bases, with 14 bases between the two germline ends. Here the CDR3 reads CASSEAWTPRDGYTF. The CDR3 coding sequence is TGTGCCAGCAGTGAAGCATGGACCCCTAGGGATGGCTACACCTTC.

This clonotype was picked up a small number of times. V usage is TRBV20-1 and J usage is TRBJ2-5; TRBD2 is a possible D gene (6 bases). The closer fit of TRBJ2-7 to the DNA end suggests the J call may be wrong. CDR1 DFQATT and CDR2 SNEGSKA come from the germline V gene (reference sequence). The CDR3 covers 14 residues. The CDR3 loop is CSARSRDSPYEQYF. CDR3 DNA: TGCAGTGCTAGATCCCGGGACTCACCCTACGAGCAGTACTTC.

This clonotype was picked up a small number of times. V is TRBV11-2 and J is TRBJ2-7; 9 bases match TRBD1. CDR1 and CDR2 (germline): SGHAT, FQNNGV. Trimming took 7 bases from V and 5 from J; bases not matched to a gene: 6. The CDR3 is 13 residues long. In DNA form, the CDR3 reads TGTGCCAGCACCGTGGGACAGGGAGACGAGCAGTACTTC. Translated: CASTVGQGDEQYF.

This chain links TRBV29-1 with TRBJ2-5, with a possible D match to TRBD2 (6 bases). Germline V gene lookup returns CDR1 SQVTM and CDR2 ANQGSEA. V was cut by 7 bases and J by 5 bases, with 14 bases left in between. The CDR3 runs to 12 residues. CDR3 sequence (DNA): TGCAGCGGGTCGGGGGTAGCGGAGACCCAGTACTTC. Its protein product is CSGSGVAETQYF.

The chain combines TRBV15 with TRBJ1-5; no clear D. The CDR3 totals 13 residues. In germline, CDR1 is LNHNV, CDR2 YYDKDF (reference sequence). V dropped 0 bases and J dropped 16 bases, with 16 bases sitting between them. The CDR3 bases are TGTGCCACCAGCAGAGATCTGAACAGCGCATCACATTTT. It encodes CATSRDLNSASHF.

This clonotype was observed at least ten times. The chain is built from TRBV28 and TRBJ2-1, with TRBD2 matching 8 bases. V dropped 5 bases and J dropped 9; count of bases not matched to a gene: 15. This CDR3 spans 16 amino acids. Germline values: CDR1 MDHEN, CDR2 SYDVKM. The CDR3 coding sequence is TGTGCCAGCAGTCCCTCCTCTGACGGGGGGGCCTTTGAGCAGTTCTTC. Its protein product is CASSPSSDGGAFEQFF.

The chain has TRBV12-3 or TRBV12-4 and TRBJ1-5; D gene unclear. V gave up 3 bases and J gave up 0 bases, with 21 bases separating them. The CDR3 runs 19 residues. The CDR3 reads CASSFWLENRGPSNQPQHF. In nucleotides, the CDR3 is TGTGCCAGCAGTTTTTGGTTGGAAAACCGGGGTCCTAGCAATCAGCCCCAGCATTTT.